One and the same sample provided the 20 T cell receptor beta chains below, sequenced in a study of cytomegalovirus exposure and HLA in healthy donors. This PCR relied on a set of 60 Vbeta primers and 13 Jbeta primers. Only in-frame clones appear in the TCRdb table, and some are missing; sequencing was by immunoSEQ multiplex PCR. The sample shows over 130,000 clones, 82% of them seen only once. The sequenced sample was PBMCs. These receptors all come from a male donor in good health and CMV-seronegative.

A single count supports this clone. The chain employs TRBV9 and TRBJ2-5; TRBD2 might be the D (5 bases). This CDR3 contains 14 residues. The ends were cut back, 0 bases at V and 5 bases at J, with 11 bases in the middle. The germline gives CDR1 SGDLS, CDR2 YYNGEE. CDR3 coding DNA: TGTGCCAGCAGCGTAGGAGCGTCGGGGGAGACCCAGTACTTC. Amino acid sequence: CASSVGASGETQYF.

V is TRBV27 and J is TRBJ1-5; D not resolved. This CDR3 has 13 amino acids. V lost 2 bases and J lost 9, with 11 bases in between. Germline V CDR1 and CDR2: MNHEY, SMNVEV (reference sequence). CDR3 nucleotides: TGTGCCAGCAGTTTAACAATCCTGTGGCCCCAGCATTTT. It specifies CASSLTILWPQHF.

The CDR3 sequence: CASSFPESSYEQYF. The CDR3 nucleotides read TGTGCCAGCAGTTTCCCCGAGAGCTCCTACGAGCAGTACTTC. The V call is TRBV6-5, the J call TRBJ2-7, with unresolved D. The V end lost 4 bases, the J end lost 0 bases, and 10 bases lay between the germline ends. CDR1 and CDR2 from the germline V gene are MNHEY and SVGAGI. The CDR3 covers 14 residues.

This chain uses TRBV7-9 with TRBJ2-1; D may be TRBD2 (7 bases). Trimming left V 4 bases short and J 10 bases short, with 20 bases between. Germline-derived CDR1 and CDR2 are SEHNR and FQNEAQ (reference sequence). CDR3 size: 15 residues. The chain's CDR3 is CASSSRNGGQAEQFF. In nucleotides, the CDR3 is TGTGCCAGCAGCTCTAGGAACGGGGGGCAGGCGGAGCAGTTCTTC.

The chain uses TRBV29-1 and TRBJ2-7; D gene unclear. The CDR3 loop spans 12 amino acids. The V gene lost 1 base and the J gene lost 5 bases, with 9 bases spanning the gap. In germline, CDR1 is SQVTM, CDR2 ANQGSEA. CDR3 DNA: TGCAGCGTTGAAGGAGGAAGCGACGAGCAGTACTTC. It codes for CSVEGGSDEQYF.

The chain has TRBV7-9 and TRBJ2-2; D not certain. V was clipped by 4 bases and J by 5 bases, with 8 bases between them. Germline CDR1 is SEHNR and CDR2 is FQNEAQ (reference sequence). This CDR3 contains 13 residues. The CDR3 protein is CASSSEVTGELFF. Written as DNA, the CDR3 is TGTGCCAGCAGCTCCGAGGTTACCGGGGAGCTGTTTTTT.

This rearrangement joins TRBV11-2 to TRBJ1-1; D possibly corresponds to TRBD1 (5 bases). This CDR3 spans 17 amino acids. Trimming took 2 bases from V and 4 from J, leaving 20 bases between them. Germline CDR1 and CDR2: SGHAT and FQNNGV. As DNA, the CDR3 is TGTGCCAGCAGCTTAATTCTCGGATCCGGGGGAGGCACTGAAGCTTTCTTT. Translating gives CASSLILGSGGGTEAFF.

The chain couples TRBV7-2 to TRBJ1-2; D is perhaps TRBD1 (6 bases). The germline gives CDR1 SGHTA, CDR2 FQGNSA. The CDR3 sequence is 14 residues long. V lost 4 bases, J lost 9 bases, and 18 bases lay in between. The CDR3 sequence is CASSWVGGPSRYTF. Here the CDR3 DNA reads TGTGCCAGCAGCTGGGTGGGGGGGCCTAGTCGCTACACCTTC.

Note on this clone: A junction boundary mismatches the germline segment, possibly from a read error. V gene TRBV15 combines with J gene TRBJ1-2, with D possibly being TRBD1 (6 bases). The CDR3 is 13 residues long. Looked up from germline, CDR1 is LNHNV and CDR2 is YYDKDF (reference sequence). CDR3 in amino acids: CATSRATGYGYPF. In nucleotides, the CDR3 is TGTGCCACCAGCAGAGCGACAGGTTATGGCTACCCCTTC.

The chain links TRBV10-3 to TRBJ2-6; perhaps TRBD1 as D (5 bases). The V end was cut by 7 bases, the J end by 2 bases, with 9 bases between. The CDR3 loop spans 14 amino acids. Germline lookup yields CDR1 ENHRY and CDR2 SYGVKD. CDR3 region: CAINRGTGANVLTF. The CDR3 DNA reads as TGTGCCATCAATAGGGGAACTGGGGCCAACGTCCTGACTTTC.

The CDR3 protein is CSVENLTGMEEKLFF. In DNA form, the CDR3 reads TGCAGCGTTGAGAATCTTACAGGTATGGAAGAAAAACTGTTTTTT. The chain joins TRBV29-1 to TRBJ1-4; the D gene is possibly TRBD1 (5 bases). Trimming took off 3 bases at V and 8 bases at J, with 19 bases between the two ends. The CDR3 is 15 residues long. The V gene's germline CDR1 is SQVTM and CDR2 ANQGSEA.

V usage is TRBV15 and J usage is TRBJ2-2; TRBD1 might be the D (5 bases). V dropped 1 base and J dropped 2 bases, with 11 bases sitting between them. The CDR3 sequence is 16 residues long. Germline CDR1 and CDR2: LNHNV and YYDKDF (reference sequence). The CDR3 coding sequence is TGTGCCACCAGCAGAGTTCGGCAGGGTAACACCGGGGAGCTGTTTTTT. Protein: CATSRVRQGNTGELFF.

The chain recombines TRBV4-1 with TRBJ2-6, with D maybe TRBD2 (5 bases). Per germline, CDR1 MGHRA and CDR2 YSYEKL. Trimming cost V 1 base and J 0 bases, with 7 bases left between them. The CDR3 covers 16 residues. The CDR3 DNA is TGCGCCAGCAGCCAAGGCGGGCTCTCTGGGGCCAACGTCCTGACTTTC. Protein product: CASSQGGLSGANVLTF.

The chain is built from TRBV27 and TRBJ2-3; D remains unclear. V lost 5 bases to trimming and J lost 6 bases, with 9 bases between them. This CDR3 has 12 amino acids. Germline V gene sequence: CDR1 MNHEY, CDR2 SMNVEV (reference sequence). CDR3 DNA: TGTGCCAGCAGTCCCCCCGGGGATACGCAGTATTTT. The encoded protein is CASSPPGDTQYF.

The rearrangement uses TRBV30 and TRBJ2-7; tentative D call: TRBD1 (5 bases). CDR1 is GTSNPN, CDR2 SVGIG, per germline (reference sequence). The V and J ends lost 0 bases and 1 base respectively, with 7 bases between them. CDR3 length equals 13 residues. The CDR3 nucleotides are TGTGCCTGGAGTGTAACAGGATCCTACGAGCAGTACTTC. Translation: CAWSVTGSYEQYF.

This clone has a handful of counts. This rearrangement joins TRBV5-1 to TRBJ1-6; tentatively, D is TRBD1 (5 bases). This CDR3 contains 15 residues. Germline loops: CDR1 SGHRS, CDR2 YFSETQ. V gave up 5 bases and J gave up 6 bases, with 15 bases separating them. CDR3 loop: CASSQRQSGNSPLHF. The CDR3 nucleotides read TGCGCCAGCAGTCAACGACAGTCGGGTAATTCACCCCTCCACTTT. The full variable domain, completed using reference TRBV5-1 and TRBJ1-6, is KAGVTQTPRYLIKTRGQQVTLSCSPISGHRSVSWYQQTPGQGLQFLFEYFSETQRNKGNFPGRFSGRQFSNSRSEMNVSTLELGDSALYLCASSQRQSGNSPLHFGNGTRLTVT.

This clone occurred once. CDR3 nucleotides: TGTGCCAGCAGCTTAGGAGTCTTACTAGCGGGAGTAGAAGGGTACAATGAGCAGTTCTTC. Its protein product is CASSLGVLLAGVEGYNEQFF. The rearrangement links TRBV7-8 to TRBJ2-1; 11 bases agree with TRBD2. CDR3 length: 20 amino acids. Germline V gene sequence: CDR1 SGHVS, CDR2 FQNEAQ. The junction had 15 bases not matched to a gene; V was cut back by 1 base and J by 4 bases.

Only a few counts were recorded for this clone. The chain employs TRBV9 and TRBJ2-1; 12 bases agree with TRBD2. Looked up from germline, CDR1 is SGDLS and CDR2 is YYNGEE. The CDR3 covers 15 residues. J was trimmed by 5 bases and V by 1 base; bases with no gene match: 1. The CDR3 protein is CASSVRLAGDNEQFF. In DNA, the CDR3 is TGTGCCAGCAGCGTACGACTAGCGGGGGACAATGAGCAGTTCTTC.

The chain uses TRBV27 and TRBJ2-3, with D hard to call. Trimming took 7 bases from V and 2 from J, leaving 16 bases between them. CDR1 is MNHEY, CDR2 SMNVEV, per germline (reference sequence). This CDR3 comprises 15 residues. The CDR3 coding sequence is TGTGCCAGCATAGCCCACAATTCCCCCACAGATACGCAGTATTTT. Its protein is CASIAHNSPTDTQYF.

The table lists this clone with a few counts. CDR3 residues: CASSSSSTDTQYF. DNA of the CDR3: TGTGCCAGCAGCTCGAGTAGCACAGATACGCAGTATTTT. This sequence joins TRBV7-6 and TRBJ2-3; no firm D call. Trimming shortened V by 4 bases and J by 0 bases, and 5 bases separated the two germline ends. CDR1 is SGHVS and CDR2 is FNYEAQ in the germline V gene. This CDR3 has 13 residues.